The 14 T cell receptor beta chains listed next were all sequenced from one sample in a study of T-cell reconstitution after alpha-beta-depleted transplantation in children. Preparing the TCRbeta library involved the use of unique molecular identifiers. TCRdb re-called the PCR reads with MiXCR, one entry per CDR3 protein. The repertoire includes under 85,000 distinct CDR3 sequences, roughly 20% of them detected once, and 51% sits in the top ten. The material sequenced was PBMCs, mostly from graft donor cells, taken 360 days after TCRalphabeta/CD19-depleted stem cell transplant. These receptors were taken from a male patient between 2 and 15 years old who had a stem cell transplant for acute lymphoblastic leukemia, so the T cells may come from the graft donor.

This clonotype was detected only a few times. The chain joins TRBV12-3 or TRBV12-4 to TRBJ2-3; 11 nucleotides match TRBD2. This CDR3 contains 14 residues. V lost 7 bases to trimming and J lost 4 bases; unmatched junction nucleotides: 4. CDR3 sequence reads: CASTLAGGADTQYF. CDR3 nucleotide sequence: TGTGCCAGCACCCTAGCGGGAGGTGCAGATACGCAGTATTTT.

The chain has TRBV28 and TRBJ2-7; D is uncertain. The CDR3 contains 10 residues. In germline, CDR1 is MDHEN, CDR2 SYDVKM. Between the trimmed V and J ends, which lost 6 bases and 4 bases, there was a span of 4 bases. CDR3 coding DNA: TGTGCCAGCAGACCTTACGAGCAGTACTTC. Translated, it gives CASRPYEQYF.

This clonotype was seen at least ten times. The rearrangement joins TRBV3-1 to TRBJ2-7; maybe TRBD1 (7 bases). Between the trimmed V and J ends, which lost 4 bases and 3 bases, there was a span of 10 bases. Germline V gene data show CDR1 as LGHDT and CDR2 as YNNKEL (reference sequence). This CDR3 contains 13 residues. CDR3 sequence (DNA): TGTGCCAGCAGCCGCGGGACAGTCTACGAGCAGTACTTC. It codes for CASSRGTVYEQYF.

In its sample, this clonotype was seen many times. This CDR3 is CASSFTSGNYEQYF. The CDR3 DNA sequence: TGCGCCAGCAGCTTTACTAGCGGAAATTACGAGCAGTACTTC. The chain links TRBV5-1 to TRBJ2-7; 8 positions agree with TRBD2. The CDR3 has 14 residues. Germline CDR1 reads SGHRS; CDR2 reads YFSETQ. Trimming took 2 bases from V and 4 from J; bases not matched to a gene: 5. Full variable domain (remainder filled in from reference TRBV5-1 and TRBJ2-7): KAGVTQTPRYLIKTRGQQVTLSCSPISGHRSVSWYQQTPGQGLQFLFEYFSETQRNKGNFPGRFSGRQFSNSRSEMNVSTLELGDSALYLCASSFTSGNYEQYFGPGTRLTVT.

This chain joins TRBV5-1 and TRBJ2-1, with TRBD2 identical over 7 bases. The V gene's germline CDR1 is SGHRS and CDR2 YFSETQ. V was pared by 4 bases and J by 0 bases, with 7 bases of the junction left unmatched. CDR3 size: 16 residues. The CDR3 spells CASSHASGSSYNEQFF. In nucleotides, the CDR3 is TGCGCCAGCAGCCATGCTAGCGGATCCTCCTACAATGAGCAGTTCTTC.

This clonotype has at least ten counts. V and J are TRBV5-5 and TRBJ2-1; 10 nucleotides line up with TRBD2. From germline, CDR1 is SGHKS and CDR2 YYEKEE (reference sequence). Germline trimming cut 4 bases from V and 0 bases from J; bases unmatched to any gene: 4. This CDR3 spans 16 amino acids. The CDR3 region has the DNA TGTGCCAGCAGCCCGGCTAGCGGGAGCTCCTACAATGAGCAGTTCTTC. Protein product: CASSPASGSSYNEQFF. The full variable domain, its missing parts supplied by reference TRBV5-5 and TRBJ2-1, is DAGVTQSPTHLIKTRGQQVTLRCSPISGHKSVSWYQQVLGQGPQFIFQYYEKEERGRGNFPDRFSARQFPNYSSELNVNALLLGDSALYLCASSPASGSSYNEQFFGPGTRLTVL.

This clonotype was counted only a few times. The CDR3 nucleotides read TGTGCCAGCAGCTTAGGGGGAATAGGGATAGATGAGCAGTTCTTC. This codes for CASSLGGIGIDEQFF. This chain uses TRBV7-8 with TRBJ2-1, with no clear D. The germline gives CDR1 SGHVS, CDR2 FQNEAQ. Between the trimmed V and J ends, which lost 1 base and 8 bases, there was a span of 15 bases. The CDR3 extends over 15 amino acids. Full variable domain (outside the CDR3, taken from reference TRBV7-8 and TRBJ2-1): GAGVSQSPRYKVAKRGQDVALRCDPISGHVSLFWYQQALGQGPEFLTYFQNEAQLDKSGLPSDRFFAERPEGSVSTLKIQRTQQEDSAVYLCASSLGGIGIDEQFFGPGTRLTVL.

V and J are TRBV2 and TRBJ2-7; D is uncertain. The germline gives CDR1 SNHLY, CDR2 FYNNEI. This CDR3 region has 13 residues. Trimming stripped 10 bases from V and 3 bases from J, with 16 bases between. The CDR3, as DNA: TGTGCCACTAGGACGGAGACCTACTACGAGCAGTACTTC. As protein: CATRTETYYEQYF. The full variable domain, in which reference TRBV2 and TRBJ2-7 provide the parts outside the CDR3, is EPEVTQTPSHQVTQMGQEVILRCVPISNHLYFYWYRQILGQKVEFLVSFYNNEISEKSEIFDDQFSVERPDGSNFTLKIRSTKLEDSAMYFCATRTETYYEQYFGPGTRLTVT.

The chain is built from TRBV11-1 and TRBJ2-5, with 8 bases lining up with TRBD2. V gave up 5 bases and J gave up 5 bases; unmatched junction bases: 22. CDR1 is SGHAT, CDR2 FQDESV, per germline (reference sequence). The CDR3 runs 19 residues. CDR3 amino acids: CASSHQGLEGNRLGETQYF. For the CDR3, the DNA is TGTGCCAGCAGCCACCAGGGACTAGAGGGAAACAGGCTAGGGGAGACCCAGTACTTC.

The chain combines TRBV30 with TRBJ2-4; TRBD2 matches at 9 bases. V dropped 0 bases and J dropped 9; count of bases not matched to a gene: 9. The germline V gene has CDR1 GTSNPN and CDR2 SVGIG (reference sequence). The length of the CDR3 is 15 residues. In nucleotides, the CDR3 is TGTGCCTGGAGTGTACCGGCGGGAGGGATCATCATTCAGTACTTC. This encodes CAWSVPAGGIIIQYF.

This clonotype was detected a few times. V is TRBV6-5 and J is TRBJ2-1; 11 nucleotides line up with TRBD2. V lost 2 bases, J lost 5 bases, and 5 bases stayed unmatched. The CDR3 runs to 16 residues. Germline V gene sequence: CDR1 MNHEY, CDR2 SVGAGI. CDR3 nucleotide sequence: TGTGCCAGCAGTTACGCCGGACTAGCGGGTGACAATGAGCAGTTCTTC. Translating gives CASSYAGLAGDNEQFF.

The CDR3 DNA sequence: TGTGCCAGCAGCTCGACCGGAACTAACCCCTACAATGAGCAGTTCTTC. Amino acids: CASSSTGTNPYNEQFF. The chain combines TRBV11-3 with TRBJ2-1; D gene unclear. Germline values: CDR1 SGHNT, CDR2 YENEEA. Deletions cut 4 bases from V and 2 bases from J, with 15 bases between. The CDR3 contains 16 residues.

The V call is TRBV5-1, the J call TRBJ1-1, with D hard to call. Germline CDR1 and CDR2: SGHRS and YFSETQ. V gave up 0 bases and J gave up 6 bases, with 9 bases separating them. The CDR3 spans 13 residues. CDR3 bases: TGCGCCAGCAGCTTGGTCACTGCTTCTGAAGCTTTCTTT. This sequence encodes CASSLVTASEAFF.

In this sample, this clonotype turned up a few times. The genes are TRBV3-1 and TRBJ2-1; 12 positions match TRBD2. V shed 4 bases, J shed 4 bases, and the junction held 5 bases outside the gene matches. The V gene's germline CDR1 is LGHDT and CDR2 YNNKEL (reference sequence). CDR3 length: 16 residues. CDR3 region: CASSPETSGRYNEQFF. The CDR3 DNA is TGTGCCAGCAGCCCAGAAACTAGCGGGAGGTACAATGAGCAGTTCTTC.